Described below is a single TCR beta chain sequence and its context. Its antigen is not identified. The data stem from a study of T-cell reconstitution after alpha-beta-depleted transplantation in children. Unique molecular identifiers tagged the TCRbeta library. Via MiXCR, TCRdb re-called the PCR reads, giving one row per CDR3 protein. This sample carries around 580,000 distinct CDR3 sequences, about 21% of them seen once, and the ten largest clones take roughly 14%. Findings and caveats of the study: Where alpha-beta T cells came from about two months after transplant was reportedly several hundred expanded graft clones.

V lost 4 bases, J lost 4 bases, and 7 bases lay in between. This CDR3 is 12 amino acids long. Germline V lookup: CDR1 SGDLS, CDR2 YYNGEE. The clonotype originates from a boy younger than two who had a stem cell transplant for acute myeloid leukemia, so the T cells may come from the graft donor. The chain combines TRBV9 with TRBJ2-3; maybe TRBD2 (5 bases). The sample here was PBMCs, mostly from graft donor cells, taken 360 days after TCRalphabeta/CD19-depleted stem cell transplant. The CDR3 reads CASSQRSDTQYF. CDR3 DNA: TGTGCCAGCAGCCAGCGGTCAGATACGCAGTATTTT.